The 25 T cell receptor beta chains below were found in one sample sequenced in a study of human T cells and chemical hapten exposure. A single record per CDR3 protein comes from TCRdb applying MiXCR to the 5' RACE reads. The sample holds about 80,000 distinct CDR3 sequences, around a sixth seen once. Unfractionated whole blood served as the source for total RNA extraction. Receptors were obtained from a female donor in good health.

This clonotype was recorded a few times. The gene calls are TRBV29-1 and TRBJ2-7; D is possibly TRBD2 (5 bases). The ends were cut back, 5 bases at V and 2 bases at J, with 10 bases in the middle. The CDR3 extends over 12 amino acids. Looked up from germline, CDR1 is SQVTM and CDR2 is ANQGSEA. The CDR3, as DNA: TGCAGCGTTTTCACTAGTGCCTACGAGCAGTACTTC. Protein sequence: CSVFTSAYEQYF.

This clonotype was seen only a few times. The V and J genes are TRBV12-3 or TRBV12-4 and TRBJ2-3; 8 nucleotides line up with TRBD2. V was pared by 6 bases and J by 2 bases, with 7 bases of the junction left unmatched. The CDR3 contains 15 residues. CDR3 coding DNA: TGTGCCAGCAGGTTTAGCGGGGACTTCACAGATACGCAGTATTTT. It yields the protein CASRFSGDFTDTQYF.

J is TRBJ2-7 and V is TRBV7-9; 8 bases line up with TRBD1. This CDR3 is 15 amino acids long. CDR1 and CDR2 from the germline V gene are SEHNR and FQNEAQ (reference sequence). Trimming took 5 bases from V and 5 from J; bases not matched to a gene: 11. The CDR3 DNA is TGTGCCAGCAGCCCCCTACAGGGGGTCGGCGACGAGCAGTACTTC. Translating gives CASSPLQGVGDEQYF.

The sample holds a few counts of this clonotype. J is TRBJ2-5 and V is TRBV2, with D perhaps matching TRBD1 or TRBD2 (5 bases each). Germline CDR1 SNHLY, CDR2 FYNNEI. V shed 8 bases and J shed 4 bases, with 14 bases lying between them. This CDR3 contains 13 residues. The CDR3 bases are TGTGCCAGCGTTCTAGGGACCGGAGAGACCCAGTACTTC. It is translated as CASVLGTGETQYF.

This clonotype was seen only a few times. The chain has TRBV5-1 and TRBJ2-5; the D gene is possibly TRBD2 (6 bases). Trimming shortened V by 5 bases and J by 2 bases, and 13 bases separated the two germline ends. Germline-derived CDR1 and CDR2 are SGHRS and YFSETQ. The CDR3 contains 14 residues. Written as DNA, the CDR3 is TGCGCCAGCAGGCTAGCGCAACAACAAGAGACCCAGTACTTC. Residues: CASRLAQQQETQYF.

This clonotype came up a few times. CDR3 nucleotide sequence: TGTGCCAGCAGTTGGGGGGGTAGATCAACTAATGAAAAACTGTTTTTT. As protein: CASSWGGRSTNEKLFF. The chain couples TRBV12-3 or TRBV12-4 to TRBJ1-4; possible D gene TRBD1, 5 bases. CDR3 length equals 16 residues. The V end was cut by 4 bases, the J end by 0 bases, with 12 bases between.

This clonotype was seen a few times. The J gene is TRBJ1-2, the V gene TRBV28; weak D call: TRBD1 (6 bases). The germline V gene encodes CDR1 MDHEN and CDR2 SYDVKM. Trimming took 7 bases from V and 6 from J, leaving 15 bases between them. CDR3 length: 13 residues. CDR3 DNA sequence: TGTGCCAGCACCATTCAGGGGAGTAATGGCTACACCTTC. Encoded protein: CASTIQGSNGYTF.

CDR3 sequence (DNA): TGCGCCAGCAGCCAAGGTTACGAAAAACTGTTTTTT. Its translation is CASSQGYEKLFF. This chain joins TRBV4-1 and TRBJ1-4; D is unresolved. This CDR3 has 12 amino acids. V was pared by 1 base and J by 8 bases, with 5 bases between. CDR1 and CDR2 from the germline V gene are MGHRA and YSYEKL.

This clonotype was seen a handful of times. The chain combines TRBV14 with TRBJ2-2; a weak D match, TRBD1 (5 bases). The germline V gene encodes CDR1 SGHDN and CDR2 FVKESK. The CDR3 extends over 14 amino acids. Trimming removed 4 bases from V and 2 bases from J, with 8 bases in between. The CDR3, as DNA: TGTGCCAGCAGCCGTGGACAAAACACCGGGGAGCTGTTTTTT. This codes for CASSRGQNTGELFF.

This clonotype was picked up a small number of times. DNA for the CDR3: TGTGCCAGCAGCCAAGATGTAAATCTGGGCCGGCTTGAGGGCTACACCTTC. It specifies CASSQDVNLGRLEGYTF. J is TRBJ1-2 and V is TRBV3-1, with unresolved D. CDR1 and CDR2 from the germline V gene are LGHDT and YNNKEL (reference sequence). The V gene lost 0 bases and the J gene lost 8 bases, with 22 bases spanning the gap. The CDR3 covers 17 residues.

The V and J genes are TRBV12-2 and TRBJ1-3; the listed D gene, TRBD1, was not tested against the DNA. TRBV12-2 is marked as a pseudogene. The CDR3 covers 16 residues. CDR3 region: CASRLWWTGNGNTIYF. DNA of the CDR3: TGTGCAAGTCGCTTATGGTGGACAGGGAATGGTAACACCATATATTTT.

In this sample, this clonotype turned up a few times. The J gene is TRBJ1-5, the V gene TRBV10-3, with TRBD1 as a possible D gene (6 bases). The V gene's germline CDR1 is ENHRY and CDR2 SYGVKD. This CDR3 has 14 residues. Trimming removed 5 bases from V and 0 bases from J, with 8 bases in between. CDR3 DNA: TGTGCCATCAGTCAGACAGGTAGCAATCAGCCCCAGCATTTT. It is translated as CAISQTGSNQPQHF.

This chain uses TRBV5-4 with TRBJ2-2, with TRBD2 identical over 11 bases. The CDR3 runs 15 residues. The V segment lost 4 bases and the J segment 8 bases; nucleotides outside the gene matches: 7. From germline, CDR1 is SGHNT and CDR2 YYREEE (reference sequence). The CDR3 loop reads CASSRGLAAQGELFF. CDR3 DNA sequence: TGTGCCAGCAGCCGGGGACTAGCGGCTCAAGGGGAGCTGTTTTTT.

This clonotype has a handful of counts. The chain is built from TRBV15 and TRBJ2-7, with 8 bases that match TRBD1. This CDR3 is 13 amino acids long. Germline V gene lookup returns CDR1 LNHNV and CDR2 YYDKDF (reference sequence). Losses at the gene ends were 5 bases for V and 3 bases for J; bases not matched to a gene: 3. This chain's CDR3 is CATSEQGDYEQYF. The CDR3 DNA sequence: TGTGCCACCAGCGAACAGGGGGACTACGAGCAGTACTTC.

This clonotype was detected a few times. The rearrangement joins TRBV20-1 to TRBJ2-7, with D maybe TRBD2 (6 bases). V was pared by 1 base and J by 5 bases, with 12 bases between. This CDR3 comprises 13 residues. From germline, CDR1 is DFQATT and CDR2 SNEGSKA (reference sequence). CDR3 protein: CSARVGREDEQYF. The DNA for the CDR3 is TGCAGTGCTAGAGTCGGCAGGGAGGACGAGCAGTACTTC.

This clonotype has a handful of counts. The chain is built from TRBV12-2 and TRBJ2-1. TRBV12-2 is described as a pseudogene. This CDR3 has 14 residues. This chain's CDR3 is CASRLDAIYNEQFF. CDR3 in DNA: TGTGCAAGTCGCTTAGACGCTATCTACAATGAGCAGTTCTTC.

At least ten counts were recorded for this clonotype. The chain uses TRBV27 and TRBJ2-1, with D unclear. V was trimmed by 2 bases and J by 6 bases, leaving 8 bases between them. The CDR3 length is 13 residues. Germline V gene sequence: CDR1 MNHEY, CDR2 SMNVEV (reference sequence). The CDR3 nucleotides read TGTGCCAGCAGTTTACGACGCCCCAATGAGCAGTTCTTC. Protein product: CASSLRRPNEQFF.

This clonotype was seen only a few times. The V and J genes are TRBV24-1 and TRBJ2-2; TRBD2 matches at 13 bases. Germline-derived CDR1 and CDR2 are KGHDR and SFDVKD. The CDR3 sequence is 18 residues long. V lost 4 bases and J lost 7; bases outside the gene matches: 11. The CDR3 here is CATSDVLAGGPGGGELFF. CDR3 in DNA: TGTGCCACCAGTGACGTACTAGCGGGAGGGCCCGGCGGCGGGGAGCTGTTTTTT.

This clonotype was seen more than once but under ten times. The chain recombines TRBV29-1 with TRBJ1-2; no clear D. Looked up from germline, CDR1 is SQVTM and CDR2 is ANQGSEA. The length of the CDR3 is 13 residues. Trimming pared 1 base from V and 3 bases from J, leaving 9 bases between. The CDR3 sequence: CSVEGGAHYGYTF. DNA of the CDR3: TGCAGCGTTGAAGGGGGAGCCCACTATGGCTACACCTTC.

The rearrangement uses TRBV28 and TRBJ2-1; 7 bases match TRBD2. Losses at the gene ends were 6 bases for V and 9 bases for J; bases not matched to a gene: 5. The CDR3 covers 12 residues. Per the germline V gene, CDR1 is MDHEN and CDR2 is SYDVKM. The CDR3 sequence: CASSERGIEQFF. Here the CDR3 DNA reads TGTGCCAGCAGCGAGCGGGGCATTGAGCAGTTCTTC.

The genes are TRBV5-1 and TRBJ1-1, with D unclear. The CDR3 is 13 residues long. V lost 2 bases and J lost 6, with 11 bases in between. Germline-derived CDR1 and CDR2 are SGHRS and YFSETQ. The CDR3 DNA reads as TGCGCCAGCAGCTTCTACCCTGACGCTGAAGCTTTCTTT. This translates into CASSFYPDAEAFF.

V usage is TRBV20-1 and J usage is TRBJ2-3, with 8 positions matching TRBD1. Trimming at V came to 7 bases and at J to 3 bases, leaving 6 bases not matched to a gene. This CDR3 region has 13 residues. CDR1 DFQATT and CDR2 SNEGSKA come from the germline V gene (reference sequence). In DNA, the CDR3 is TGCAGTGGCAGGGGGCGGGGAACAGATACGCAGTATTTT. As protein: CSGRGRGTDTQYF.

CDR3 sequence reads: CASSLGLIRGPRGKDTQYF. CDR3 DNA sequence: TGTGCCAGCAGCTTAGGACTCATTAGGGGCCCCCGGGGTAAAGATACGCAGTATTTT. The chain recombines TRBV7-9 with TRBJ2-3; D might be TRBD1 or TRBD2, each matching 5 bases. V dropped 1 base and J dropped 5 bases, with 25 bases sitting between them. Germline V CDR1 and CDR2: SEHNR, FQNEAQ (reference sequence). The CDR3 contains 19 residues.

This clonotype has only one observation. The rearrangement links TRBV7-6 to TRBJ1-2; 8 bases map to TRBD1. This CDR3 contains 14 residues. Trimming cost V 5 bases and J 6 bases; bases outside gene matches: 8. From germline, CDR1 is SGHVS and CDR2 FNYEAQ. Written as DNA, the CDR3 is TGTGCCAGCAGCCCGATCCCAGGGGGCAATGGCTACACCTTC. Its translation is CASSPIPGGNGYTF.

This clonotype was counted only a few times. J is TRBJ1-1 and V is TRBV5-1, with D possibly being TRBD1 (5 bases). The CDR3 spans 15 residues. Looked up from germline, CDR1 is SGHRS and CDR2 is YFSETQ. Trimming removed 3 bases at V and 1 base at J, with 13 bases between. This chain's CDR3 is CASSWGSGQNTEAFF. CDR3 DNA: TGCGCCAGCAGCTGGGGGAGCGGGCAGAACACTGAAGCTTTCTTT.